Listed below are T cell receptor beta chains from one sample, sequenced in a study of blood T cell repertoires in COVID-19. TCRdb's table, derived via immunoSEQ multiplex PCR, lists solely in-frame clones and lacks some. The sample has over 200,000 clones, approximately 91% seen once; the top ten hold more than 5.5%. The sample taken for sequencing was peripheral blood. Source of these receptors: a man aged 55-75 years who had recovered from COVID-19. Both conserved end residues are part of each CDR3. D genes are given only for firm matches. Size is omitted from some rows. Given values are once, few, many or a class for expanded clones.

clone_size,v_call,d_call,j_call,cdr3_nt,cdr3_aa
.,TRBV4-1,TRBD2,TRBJ2-3,TGCGCCAGCAGGGGACTAGAAACAGATACGCAGTATTTT,CASRGLETDTQYF
.,TRBV12-5,.,TRBJ2-1,TGTGCTAGTGGTTTGGTAGAGGGATCCTACAATGAGCAGTTCTTC,CASGLVEGSYNEQFF
once,TRBV14,.,TRBJ2-7,TGTGCCAGCAGCCACAGACCGGGACAACGGGCCCACGAGCAGTACTTC,CASSHRPGQRAHEQYF
.,TRBV27,TRBD2,TRBJ2-7,TGTGCCAGCAGACAAAGCGGGAGGCCCTACGAGCAGTACTTC,CASRQSGRPYEQYF
.,TRBV18,TRBD2,TRBJ2-1,TGTGCCAGCTCACCATCGGATGTAGCGGGTGGGGGTAAGCAGTTCTTC,CASSPSDVAGGGKQFF
.,TRBV25-1,TRBD1,TRBJ2-3,TGTGCCAGCAGTGAGGACAGGGTCACAGATACGCAGTATTTT,CASSEDRVTDTQYF
.,TRBV19,.,TRBJ1-3,TGTGCCAGTGGAGAGGAACAAACATTCTCTGGAAACACCATATATTTT,CASGEEQTFSGNTIYF
.,TRBV5-1,.,TRBJ1-2,TGCGCCAGCAGCCCCCGGGCGGGGGGGGCGCCGGACTATGGCTACACCTTC,CASSPRAGGAPDYGYTF
.,TRBV5-1,.,TRBJ2-1,TGCGCCAGCGCTGAGGTGTCTGAGCAGTTCTTC,CASAEVSEQFF
.,TRBV9,.,TRBJ2-1,TGTGCCAGCAGCCTAGAGACAGGGAGGCATGAGCAGTTCTTC,CASSLETGRHEQFF
.,TRBV2,TRBD1,TRBJ1-2,TGTGCCAGCACTCAGGGACAGGCCCCCTTCTATGGCTACACCTTC,CASTQGQAPFYGYTF
.,TRBV6-2/TRBV6-3,TRBD1,TRBJ1-2,TGTGCCAGCAGTTACTTCCCACAGGGGGCGGACTATGGCTACACCTTC,CASSYFPQGADYGYTF
.,TRBV2,.,TRBJ1-6,TGTGCCAGCAGTGGGGAGGGGGGACGGAATAATTCACCCCTCCACTTT,CASSGEGGRNNSPLHF
.,TRBV5-6,.,TRBJ1-2,TGTGCCAGCAGACTGGCCACAGGGCTCTATGGCTACACCTTC,CASRLATGLYGYTF
.,TRBV5-4,TRBD2,TRBJ2-2,TGTGCCAGCAGCATTACTAGCGACACCGGGGAGCTGTTTTTT,CASSITSDTGELFF
.,TRBV3-1/TRBV3-2,.,TRBJ2-5,TGTGCCAGCAGCCACCAGTGGGGGGGCTCCCAAGAGACCCAGTACTTC,CASSHQWGGSQETQYF
.,TRBV15,.,TRBJ2-7,TGTGCCACCAGCAGAGTAATCCTGTCCTACGAGCAGTACTTC,CATSRVILSYEQYF
few,TRBV11-3,TRBD1,TRBJ2-2,TGTGCCAGCAGCCCCAGAACAGGGGGCGATGATCTCGGGGAGCTGTTTTTT,CASSPRTGGDDLGELFF
.,TRBV19,.,TRBJ2-2,TGTGCCAGTACCATCCGACAAAACACCGGGGAGCTGTTTTTT,CASTIRQNTGELFF
.,TRBV30,.,TRBJ2-5,TGTGCCTGGGACCAGCAAGAGACCCAGTACTTC,CAWDQQETQYF
.,TRBV5-3,TRBD1,TRBJ1-3,TGTGCCAGACCTGAGGGGGCTCCTGGAAACACCATATATTTT,CARPEGAPGNTIYF
.,TRBV27,TRBD1,TRBJ1-5,TGTGCCAGCAGCCTCCGACAGGGCCAACAGCCCCAGCATTTT,CASSLRQGQQPQHF
.,TRBV19,.,TRBJ1-5,TGTGCCAGTTCGAGGCCGGGACTCGGAAATCAGCCCCAGCATTTT,CASSRPGLGNQPQHF
.,TRBV2,.,TRBJ1-6,TGTGCCAGCAGTGAACAGGGGCCAGTGGTTAATTCACCCCTCCACTTT,CASSEQGPVVNSPLHF
few,TRBV7-3,.,TRBJ1-3,TGTGCCAGCAGCTTAAGGGCACAGTCTGGAAACACCATATATTTT,CASSLRAQSGNTIYF
.,TRBV7-9,TRBD1,TRBJ2-7,TGTGCCAGCAGCCCCCGGGACAGCTCCTACGAGCAGTACTTC,CASSPRDSSYEQYF
once,TRBV6-2/TRBV6-3,.,TRBJ2-1,TGTGCCAGCAGTTACGTCTTCCCAGGGGTTAGCAATGAGCAGTTCTTC,CASSYVFPGVSNEQFF
.,TRBV27,.,TRBJ1-2,TGTGCCAGCAGTTTAGGGGTCAGGGCAACCGGGGGCTACACCTTC,CASSLGVRATGGYTF
.,TRBV19,TRBD2,TRBJ2-7,TGTGCCAGTAGCCGGACACGGACTAGCTACGAGCAGTACTTC,CASSRTRTSYEQYF
.,TRBV4-1,TRBD1,TRBJ1-5,TGCGCCAGCAGCCAACGACAGGGGCAAAGCAATCAGCCCCAGCATTTT,CASSQRQGQSNQPQHF
few,TRBV6-5,.,TRBJ2-2,TGTGCCAGAAGGGGAACCGGGGAGCTGTTTTTT,CARRGTGELFF
.,TRBV28,.,TRBJ2-7,TGTGCCAGCAGAGAGCCGACGGGGAGCTCCTACGAGCAGTACTTC,CASREPTGSSYEQYF
.,TRBV11-2,.,TRBJ2-1,TGTGCCAGCAGCTTAGACAGGGGAGTTGGTGAGCAGTTCTTC,CASSLDRGVGEQFF
.,TRBV7-9,TRBD2,TRBJ2-1,TGTGCCAGCAGCTTCACTAGCGGGAGTGATAGTGAGCAGTTCTTC,CASSFTSGSDSEQFF
once,TRBV10-3,.,TRBJ2-7,TGTGCCATCAGTGAGCAGGACAGCTACGAGCAGTACTTC,CAISEQDSYEQYF
.,TRBV7-3,.,TRBJ2-7,TGTGCCAGCAGCTTAACCCGCAGCTACGAGCAGTACTTC,CASSLTRSYEQYF
.,TRBV5-1,TRBD2,TRBJ2-3,TGCGCCAGCAGCTTGGTTCCCGGACTAGCGGGGGGATCTAGCACAGATACGCAGTATTTT,CASSLVPGLAGGSSTDTQYF
.,TRBV6-5,.,TRBJ1-5,TGTGCCAGCAGTCACGGCGGAAATAGCAATCAGCCCCAGCATTTT,CASSHGGNSNQPQHF
.,TRBV10-3,.,TRBJ2-7,TGTGCCATCAGTGAGAGGGTGGGGGGAAGAAACTACGAGCAGTACTTC,CAISERVGGRNYEQYF
.,TRBV19,TRBD1,TRBJ2-7,TGTGCCAGTAAAATGGGGGGACAGGGGGCGTACGAGCAGTACTTC,CASKMGGQGAYEQYF
.,TRBV25-1,.,TRBJ2-2,TGTGCCAGCAGTGATAAACTGGGGGCGGCCGGGGAGCTGTTTTTT,CASSDKLGAAGELFF
.,TRBV9,TRBD1,TRBJ2-5,TGTGCCAGCAGCGTCGCACAGGGGGGACAAGAGACCCAGTACTTC,CASSVAQGGQETQYF
.,TRBV27,TRBD2,TRBJ2-3,TGTGCCAGCAGTTTAGGGACTAGCAAGTATTTT,CASSLGTSKYF
.,TRBV9,.,TRBJ1-6,TGTGCCAGCAGCGGTAACGGGTTAGATAATTCACCCCTCCACTTT,CASSGNGLDNSPLHF
.,TRBV9,.,TRBJ2-5,TGTGCCAGCAGCTTCAGTACCCAGGGAGAGACCCAGTACTTC,CASSFSTQGETQYF
.,TRBV7-2,TRBD1,TRBJ1-1,TGTGCCAGCAGCTATCAGGGGGGAAGTGAAGCTTTCTTT,CASSYQGGSEAFF
.,TRBV7-3,TRBD2,TRBJ2-7,TGTGCCAGCAGAATAAAACGAGGGGAGGGCATCAATTGCTACGAGCAGTACTTC,CASRIKRGEGINCYEQYF
.,TRBV28,.,TRBJ1-6,TGTGCCAGCAGTTCGGAGGGGCAGGGTAATTCACCCCTCCACTTT,CASSSEGQGNSPLHF
.,TRBV7-2,.,TRBJ2-3,TGTGCCAGCAGCTTAGCGGGGACAAGTAGCACAGATACGCAGTATTTT,CASSLAGTSSTDTQYF
.,TRBV3-1/TRBV3-2,TRBD2,TRBJ2-3,TGTGCCCTCCGGGGCAGCGGGGGGCCGGGTGGTGGAGATACGCAGTATTTT,CALRGSGGPGGGDTQYF
.,TRBV5-5,TRBD1,TRBJ1-4,TGTGCCAGCTGCCGCCTCGGACAGGGGTTCGAAAAACTGTTTTTT,CASCRLGQGFEKLFF
.,TRBV18,.,TRBJ1-2,TGTGCCAGCTCACCAAAGACGGACTCTTATGGCTACACCTTC,CASSPKTDSYGYTF
.,TRBV24-1,TRBD2,TRBJ2-1,TGTGCCACCAGTGACCCCGGGACTAGCGGGTTTCGAGAGCAGTTCTTC,CATSDPGTSGFREQFF